A selection of T cell receptor beta chains follows, all from one sample in a study of T cell clonotyping in hematopoietic cell transplantation. TCRdb's table, derived via immunoSEQ multiplex PCR, lists solely in-frame clones and lacks some. This sample yields approximately 7,000 clones, of which less than 40% are seen a single time; approximately 20% belongs to the top ten. Sequenced here: peripheral blood mononuclear cells, sampled 30 days after allogeneic stem cell transplant. The receptors here all came from an older female patient who had an allogeneic stem cell transplant, so the T cells may come from the graft donor. Some clones in this sample may be carry-over from other donors' samples. Both conserved end residues are part of each CDR3. The D gene is left open where the match is weak. Not all rows give a size; the values are once, few, many and, for expanded clones, a class.

V gene,CDR3 length,D gene,clone size,CDR3 protein
TRBV6-7,17,NA,medium-sized,CASSYSETRELDYEQYF
TRBV5-6,14,NA,NA,CASSGYREVYEQYF
TRBV29-1,11,NA,NA,CSVVVQVEAFF
TRBV30,13,NA,NA,CAWNGASGYEQYF
TRBV6-5,15,NA,NA,CASSYLPALLAGYTF
TRBV6-5,14,NA,NA,CASTPGRMNTEAFF
TRBV27,13,NA,few,CASSFEGYQPQHF
TRBV27,13,NA,few,CASQRQGTDTQYF
TRBV14,12,NA,NA,CASRRKKETQYF
TRBV6-5,11,TRBD1,NA,CATGQGNEQFF
TRBV27,13,NA,NA,CASRRGGGYGYTF
TRBV11-3,13,TRBD2,medium-sized,CASRASGSDEQYF
TRBV6-5,15,TRBD2,few,CASRSLAGRFNEQFF
TRBV6-5,13,NA,NA,CASSFRINQPQHF
TRBV27,13,NA,NA,CASRWASNSPLHF
TRBV30,14,NA,NA,CAWSRGVEGQPQHF
TRBV4-1,17,NA,NA,CASSQGRPGSGLGGYTF
TRBV19,14,TRBD1,NA,CASSMTGSYQPQHF
TRBV7-6,15,TRBD1,NA,CASSPREGALEGYTF
TRBV30,12,NA,once,CAWNPTGSEQYF
TRBV2,11,NA,NA,CASSKNTEAFF
TRBV29-1,11,NA,NA,CSVGIYDEQYF
TRBV30,12,NA,few,CAWSASTLGYTF
TRBV14,19,TRBD1,NA,CASSQEARGQGFGSYEQYF
TRBV5-1,14,NA,few,CASSLEQGGEKLFF
TRBV14,15,TRBD2,NA,CASSMDLAGVYEQYF
TRBV30,13,NA,large,CAWSLSPNTEAFF
TRBV11-2,12,NA,few,CASSSFNYGQYF
TRBV29-1,13,TRBD1,NA,CSVTRQGSYEQYF